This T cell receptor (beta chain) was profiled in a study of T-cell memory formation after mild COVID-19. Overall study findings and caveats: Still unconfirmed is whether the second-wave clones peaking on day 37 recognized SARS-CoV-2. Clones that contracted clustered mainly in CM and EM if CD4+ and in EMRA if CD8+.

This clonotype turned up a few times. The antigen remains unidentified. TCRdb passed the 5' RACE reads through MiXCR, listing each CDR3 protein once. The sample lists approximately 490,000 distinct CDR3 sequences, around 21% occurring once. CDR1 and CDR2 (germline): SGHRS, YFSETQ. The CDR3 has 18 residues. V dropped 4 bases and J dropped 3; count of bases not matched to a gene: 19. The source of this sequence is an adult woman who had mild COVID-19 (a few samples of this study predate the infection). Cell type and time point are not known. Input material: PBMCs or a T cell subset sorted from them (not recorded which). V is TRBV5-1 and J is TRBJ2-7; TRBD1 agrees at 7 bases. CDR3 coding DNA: TGCGCCAGCAGCCGGGTGGGGACAGCTGACTACGCCGACTACGAGCAGTACTTC. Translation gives CASSRVGTADYADYEQYF.